Only one count was recorded for the clone carrying this T cell receptor (beta chain). Libraries were prepared by immunoSEQ multiplex PCR; TCRdb keeps only in-frame clonotypes and omits some of them. Here the sample spans 75,000 to 80,000 clones, roughly 84% being singletons. The data were obtained in a study of OX40 agonist ivuxolimab in advanced cancers. The origin of this receptor is an adult with an advanced solid tumor such as melanoma, head and neck, liver or kidney cancer. The sample consisted of CD4+ or CD8+ T cells sorted from blood, taken in a trial of the OX40 agonist ivuxolimab.

CDR3 amino acids: CASSSYEQFF. In DNA form, the CDR3 reads TGTGCCAGCAGTTCATATGAGCAGTTCTTC. The chain recombines TRBV6-5 with TRBJ2-1, with D unclear. Germline V CDR1 and CDR2: MNHEY, SVGAGI. V was pared by 4 bases and J by 8 bases, with 3 bases between. The CDR3 spans 10 residues.